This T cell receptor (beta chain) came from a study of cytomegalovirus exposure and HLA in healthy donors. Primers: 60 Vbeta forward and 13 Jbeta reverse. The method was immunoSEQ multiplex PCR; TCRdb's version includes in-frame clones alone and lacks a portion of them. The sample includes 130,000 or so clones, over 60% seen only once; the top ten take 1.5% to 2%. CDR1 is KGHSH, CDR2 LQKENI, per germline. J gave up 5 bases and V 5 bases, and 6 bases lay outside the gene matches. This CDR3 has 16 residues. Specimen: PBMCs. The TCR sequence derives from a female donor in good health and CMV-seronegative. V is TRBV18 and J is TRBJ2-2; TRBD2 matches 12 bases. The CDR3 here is CASSYGLAGTTGELFF. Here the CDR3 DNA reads TGTGCCAGCTCATATGGACTAGCGGGAACTACCGGGGAGCTGTTTTTT. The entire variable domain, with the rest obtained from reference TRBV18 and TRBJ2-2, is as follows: NAGVMQNPRHLVRRRGQEARLRCSPMKGHSHVYWYRQLPEEGLKFMVYLQKENIIDESGMPKERFSAEFPKEGPSILRIQQVVRGDSAAYFCASSYGLAGTTGELFFGEGSRLTVL.